Below are 5 T cell receptor beta chains sequenced from a single sample in a study of blood T cell repertoires in COVID-19. Sequenced by immunoSEQ multiplex PCR; TCRdb stores in-frame clones only, minus some. The sample lists around 170,000 clones, roughly four fifths seen once, with 10% to 15% in the top ten. Sequences were obtained from peripheral blood. The receptors stem from a man between 65 and 79 years old who had recovered from COVID-19.

This chain connects TRBV18 to TRBJ2-7; TRBD2 agrees at 12 bases. CDR1 KGHSH and CDR2 LQKENI come from the germline V gene. The trim removed 3 bases at V and 4 bases at J, leaving 13 bases unmatched. The CDR3 is 18 amino acids. DNA of the CDR3: TGTGCCAGCTCACCGCGTGGACTAGCGGGAAGGCGGCATTACGAGCAGTACTTC. This codes for CASSPRGLAGRRHYEQYF.

Written as DNA, the CDR3 is TGTGCCAGCAGCCTTAGAAGAGGAGGGAAGCAGGGTGAGCAGTTCTTC. It yields the protein CASSLRRGGKQGEQFF. J is TRBJ2-1 and V is TRBV13, with D possibly matching TRBD2 (6 bases). The CDR3 contains 16 residues. Trimming removed 5 bases at V and 9 bases at J, with 23 bases between. CDR1 is PRHDT, CDR2 FYEKMQ, per germline (reference sequence).

The chain links TRBV10-1 to TRBJ2-2; 11 positions agree with TRBD2. The CDR3 spans 20 residues. In germline, CDR1 is WNHNN, CDR2 SYGVQD (reference sequence). With 4 bases clipped from V and 2 bases from J, the junction kept 15 bases outside the gene matches. The DNA of the CDR3 is TGCGCCAGCAGTGGACGGACAGGGCAGACTAGCGGGGCCAACACCGGGGAGCTGTTTTTT. Translated: CASSGRTGQTSGANTGELFF.

This clone was recorded only once. This chain uses TRBV4-3 with TRBJ1-1; D uncertain. CDR1 is LGHNA, CDR2 YSLEER, per germline. This CDR3 contains 16 residues. The V end was cut by 0 bases, the J end by 3 bases, with 14 bases between. CDR3 sequence reads: CASSQDVIGGHTEAFF. The CDR3 nucleotides are TGCGCCAGCAGCCAAGATGTTATAGGCGGGCACACTGAAGCTTTCTTT.

V and J are TRBV9 and TRBJ1-2; a possible D gene is TRBD1 (6 bases). Germline V gene sequence: CDR1 SGDLS, CDR2 YYNGEE. Trimming took off 4 bases at V and 5 bases at J, with 15 bases between the two ends. The CDR3 contains 14 residues. The CDR3 DNA reads TGTGCCAGCAGCACCTCCGGGACAAGTTATGGCTACACCTTC. Protein product: CASSTSGTSYGYTF.